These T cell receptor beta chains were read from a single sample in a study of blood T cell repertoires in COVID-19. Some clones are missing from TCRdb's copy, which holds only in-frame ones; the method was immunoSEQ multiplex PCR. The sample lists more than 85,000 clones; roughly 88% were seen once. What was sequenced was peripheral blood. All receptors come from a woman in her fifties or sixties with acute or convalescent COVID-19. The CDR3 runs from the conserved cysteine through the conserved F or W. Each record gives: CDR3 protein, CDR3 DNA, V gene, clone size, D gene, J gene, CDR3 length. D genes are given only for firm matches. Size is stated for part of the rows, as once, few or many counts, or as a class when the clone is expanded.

CDR3 protein: CATSGTGGADTQYF
CDR3 DNA: TGTGCCACTTCCGGGACAGGGGGCGCAGATACGCAGTATTTT
V gene: TRBV24-1
clone size: -
D gene: TRBD1
J gene: TRBJ2-3
CDR3 length: 14

CDR3 protein: CASSSSGTGTDTQYF
CDR3 DNA: TGTGCCAGCAGCTCCTCCGGGACAGGCACAGATACGCAGTATTTT
V gene: TRBV7-3
clone size: -
D gene: TRBD1
J gene: TRBJ2-3
CDR3 length: 15

CDR3 protein: CASSYREGQGEAFF
CDR3 DNA: TGCGCCAGCAGCTATCGCGAAGGACAGGGAGAAGCTTTCTTT
V gene: TRBV4-1
clone size: -
D gene: TRBD1
J gene: TRBJ1-1
CDR3 length: 14

CDR3 protein: CASSVGQRNYEQYF
CDR3 DNA: TGTGCCAGCAGCGTAGGGCAGCGAAACTACGAGCAGTACTTC
V gene: TRBV9
clone size: -
D gene: -
J gene: TRBJ2-7
CDR3 length: 14

CDR3 protein: CASSPLGGGSNEQFF
CDR3 DNA: TGTGCCAGCTCACCCCTCGGGGGGGGCTCCAATGAGCAGTTCTTC
V gene: TRBV18
clone size: -
D gene: TRBD2
J gene: TRBJ2-1
CDR3 length: 15

CDR3 protein: CASSDPLDTEQFF
CDR3 DNA: TGCGCCAGCAGCGACCCCCTAGATACTGAGCAGTTCTTC
V gene: TRBV4-1
clone size: -
D gene: -
J gene: TRBJ2-1
CDR3 length: 13

CDR3 protein: CASSLTSGRGDTQYF
CDR3 DNA: TGTGCCAGCAGCCTTACTAGCGGGAGGGGAGATACGCAGTATTTT
V gene: TRBV11-2
clone size: -
D gene: TRBD2
J gene: TRBJ2-3
CDR3 length: 15

CDR3 protein: CASSLQGASTNEKLFF
CDR3 DNA: TGCGCCAGCAGCTTACAGGGGGCTTCGACTAATGAAAAACTGTTTTTT
V gene: TRBV5-1
clone size: once
D gene: TRBD1
J gene: TRBJ1-4
CDR3 length: 16

CDR3 protein: CASSQDMGRGQPQHF
CDR3 DNA: TGCGCCAGCAGCCAAGATATGGGCAGGGGTCAGCCCCAGCATTTT
V gene: TRBV4-1
clone size: -
D gene: -
J gene: TRBJ1-5
CDR3 length: 15

CDR3 protein: CATSREGVYEQYF
CDR3 DNA: TGTGCCACCAGCAGAGAAGGGGTATACGAGCAGTACTTC
V gene: TRBV15
clone size: -
D gene: -
J gene: TRBJ2-7
CDR3 length: 13

CDR3 protein: CASSADRSTEAFF
CDR3 DNA: TGTGCCAGTAGTGCGGACAGGAGCACTGAAGCTTTCTTT
V gene: TRBV19
clone size: -
D gene: TRBD1
J gene: TRBJ1-1
CDR3 length: 13

CDR3 protein: CASSLARGTQYF
CDR3 DNA: TGTGCCAGCAGCTTAGCACGGGGTACGCAGTATTTT
V gene: TRBV7-9
clone size: -
D gene: -
J gene: TRBJ2-3
CDR3 length: 12

CDR3 protein: CSASGASGNSYNEQFF
CDR3 DNA: TGCAGTGCTAGTGGGGCTAGCGGGAACTCCTACAATGAGCAGTTCTTC
V gene: TRBV20-1
clone size: -
D gene: TRBD2
J gene: TRBJ2-1
CDR3 length: 16

CDR3 protein: CASNGGSQNEQFF
CDR3 DNA: TGTGCCAGCAATGGCGGGAGTCAGAATGAGCAGTTCTTC
V gene: TRBV5-4
clone size: once
D gene: TRBD2
J gene: TRBJ2-1
CDR3 length: 13

CDR3 protein: CSVAAGAYEQYF
CDR3 DNA: TGCAGCGTTGCAGCGGGAGCGTACGAGCAGTACTTC
V gene: TRBV29-1
clone size: -
D gene: TRBD2
J gene: TRBJ2-7
CDR3 length: 12

CDR3 protein: CASREVGTGGMDTQYF
CDR3 DNA: TGTGCCAGCAGAGAAGTCGGGACAGGGGGCATGGATACGCAGTATTTT
V gene: TRBV6-1
clone size: -
D gene: TRBD1
J gene: TRBJ2-3
CDR3 length: 16

CDR3 protein: CASSSLSRGTDTQYF
CDR3 DNA: TGTGCCAGCAGTTCACTCTCCAGGGGAACAGATACGCAGTATTTT
V gene: TRBV27
clone size: -
D gene: -
J gene: TRBJ2-3
CDR3 length: 15

CDR3 protein: CASSFPGQGNTEAFF
CDR3 DNA: TGTGCCAGCAGTTTTCCGGGACAGGGGAACACTGAAGCTTTCTTT
V gene: TRBV6-6
clone size: medium-sized
D gene: TRBD1
J gene: TRBJ1-1
CDR3 length: 15

CDR3 protein: CASSFGGQTNEKLFF
CDR3 DNA: TGCGCCAGCAGCTTCGGTGGACAAACTAATGAAAAACTGTTTTTT
V gene: TRBV5-1
clone size: once
D gene: -
J gene: TRBJ1-4
CDR3 length: 15

CDR3 protein: CASSYAQDGYTF
CDR3 DNA: TGTGCCAGCAGTTACGCCCAGGATGGCTACACCTTC
V gene: TRBV6-6
clone size: -
D gene: -
J gene: TRBJ1-2
CDR3 length: 12